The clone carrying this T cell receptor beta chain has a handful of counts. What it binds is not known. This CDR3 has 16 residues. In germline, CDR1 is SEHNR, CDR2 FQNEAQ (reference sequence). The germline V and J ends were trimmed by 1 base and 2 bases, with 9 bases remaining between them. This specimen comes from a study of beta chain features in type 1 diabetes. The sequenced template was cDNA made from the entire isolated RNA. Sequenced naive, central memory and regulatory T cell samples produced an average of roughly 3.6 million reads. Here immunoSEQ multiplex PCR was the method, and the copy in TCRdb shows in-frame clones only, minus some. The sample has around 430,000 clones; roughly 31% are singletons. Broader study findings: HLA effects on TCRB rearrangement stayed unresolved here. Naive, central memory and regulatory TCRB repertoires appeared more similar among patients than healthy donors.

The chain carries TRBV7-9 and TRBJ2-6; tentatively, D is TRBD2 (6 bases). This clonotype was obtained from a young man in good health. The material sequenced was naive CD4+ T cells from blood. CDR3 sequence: CASSLVGGAGANVLTF. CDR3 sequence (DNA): TGTGCCAGCAGCTTAGTCGGCGGGGCTGGGGCCAACGTCCTGACTTTC.